One TCR beta chain is described in this entry. The antigen remains unidentified. These data belong to a study of CD8 T cells in ankylosing spondylitis. Study-level points and caveats: Made up of about eight highly homologous variants, a TCR beta motif appeared characteristic of ankylosing spondylitis blood. Disease-associated clonotypes exhibited CD8+ identity and were relatively infrequent in peripheral blood.

Construction of TCR beta libraries was performed using quantitative 5'-RACE with molecular barcodes. MiXCR, applied by TCRdb to the 5' RACE reads, yields one record per CDR3 protein. The sample contains 250,000 or so distinct CDR3 sequences, under 30% of which appear only once. This receptor was taken from a male donor with ankylosing spondylitis or in good health (not recorded which). The sequencing input was blood, either unsorted or a sorted T cell fraction (not recorded which).

The CDR3 region is CASHPAPSSYNSPLHF. Here the CDR3 DNA reads TGTGCCAGCCACCCGGCGCCGAGCTCCTATAATTCACCCCTCCACTTT. The chain is built from TRBV28 and TRBJ1-6; D gene unclear. From germline, CDR1 is MDHEN and CDR2 SYDVKM. The CDR3 spans 16 residues. The ends were cut back, 8 bases at V and 0 bases at J, with 14 bases in the middle. Full variable domain (outside the CDR3, taken from reference TRBV28 and TRBJ1-6): DVKVTQSSRYLVKRTGEKVFLECVQDMDHENMFWYRQDPGLGLRLIYFSYDVKMKEKGDIPEGYSVSREKKERFSLILESASTNQTSMYLCASHPAPSSYNSPLHFGNGTRLTVT.